This T cell receptor beta chain originates from a study of healthy donors' naive CD4 and CD8 T cells. A note on this clonotype: The antigen remains undetermined.

Looked up from germline, CDR1 is SQVTM and CDR2 is ANQGSEA. V gave up 4 bases and J gave up 1 base, with 7 bases separating them. The CDR3 contains 13 residues. Naive CD4+ cells were sorted as CD4+CD8-CD45RO-CD45RA+; naive CD8+ as CD8+CD4-CD45RA+CD27bright. Each TCR library used roughly 490 ng of total RNA and a linear amplification protocol. As originally analysed: Sequencing covered more than 60,000 rearranged alpha-chain transcripts across roughly 5 healthy donors. In TCRdb, the reads were re-called with MiXCR into one record per CDR3 protein. The V and J calls here are based on TCRdb, not the publication. The sample shows about 180,000 distinct CDR3 sequences, under 85% of them seen only once. Whole-study results and caveats: Positive CDR3 charge linked to CD4+ cells, negative to CD8+ cells. Bias from naive T cell homeostatic proliferation was not addressed.

This TCR derives from a pool of human donors in good health; the sample pools cells from several healthy donors. Specimen: naive CD4+ and CD8+ T cells sorted from blood, pooled from several donors. The chain carries TRBV29-1 and TRBJ2-2, with D possibly being TRBD1 (5 bases). This CDR3 is CSVVRENTGELFF. The DNA of the CDR3 is TGCAGCGTTGTCAGGGAGAACACCGGGGAGCTGTTTTTT.